This T cell receptor beta chain is from a study of blood T cell repertoires in COVID-19. Across the whole study: T cells, B-cell-depleted T cells, or PBMCs supplied cDNA or gDNA.

Measured with immunoSEQ multiplex PCR; TCRdb has only the in-frame clones, and not every one. The sample lists tens of thousands of clones; 75% to 90% were seen once. This CDR3 is 15 amino acids long. J was trimmed by 5 bases and V by 8 bases; bases with no gene match: 8. Germline V gives CDR1 MNHNY, CDR2 SVGAGI (reference sequence). The receptor was derived from a man over 45 with acute or convalescent COVID-19. The J gene is TRBJ2-1, the V gene TRBV6-6; 11 bases line up with TRBD2. The sequencing input was peripheral blood. The CDR3, as DNA: TGTGCCAGCTCTCCGACTAGCGGGATGAACAATGAGCAGTTCTTC. Translated, it gives CASSPTSGMNNEQFF.